This T cell receptor beta chain was profiled in a study of cytomegalovirus exposure and HLA in healthy donors. Whole-study findings and limits: A later analysis found that most CMV-associated TCR beta chains appeared HLA-restricted. In vitro, a few CMV-associated chains proved specific for CMV antigens. Later analysis indicated greater clonal expansion among HLA-associated TCR beta chains than among equally common other chains. Immune exposure information comprised only CMV serostatus.

V trimming: 7 bases; J trimming: 1 base; junction bases outside the gene matches: 6. The V gene's germline CDR1 is MNHNS and CDR2 SASEGT. This CDR3 is built from 15 residues. Primers included in the PCR were 60 Vbeta and 13 Jbeta primers. Method: immunoSEQ multiplex PCR; TCRdb's copy keeps in-frame clones and lacks some. The sample shows approximately 100,000 clones, about 70% of them seen only once. Comment on this clone: The antigen remains undetermined.

The receptor's source is a human donor in good health. J is TRBJ2-4 and V is TRBV6-1, with 8 bases identical to TRBD2. Sample: PBMCs. CDR3 in DNA: TGTGCCAGCACCGTAGCGGGGCTGGCCAAAAACATTCAGTACTTC. It yields the protein CASTVAGLAKNIQYF.